Sequencing of this T cell receptor (beta chain) was carried out in a study of cytomegalovirus exposure and HLA in healthy donors. Study in general: Early release data held 85 million to 95 million unique TCRs from HLA-typed donors. Study-wide findings and caveats: What a later analysis showed was that several of the most significant clusters appeared linked to common viral pathogens. TCR beta sequences reportedly predicted most subjects' HLA-A and HLA-B alleles accurately.

With regard to this clone: The antigen remains unidentified.

The PCR contained 60 Vbeta and 13 Jbeta primers. In the original processing: Counted up in a later analysis, unique TCR beta chains came to roughly 80 million, with 9.5 million to 13 million shared. Only in-frame clones appear in the TCRdb table, and some are missing; sequencing was by immunoSEQ multiplex PCR. V, J and clone size reflect that table, while D and trimming were determined from the DNA. The repertoire table contains approximately 75,000 clones. The receptor was isolated from a man aged 35 to 55 in good health and CMV-seronegative. The sequenced sample consisted of PBMCs.

CDR3 sequence (DNA): TGCGCCAGCAAAGACAGGGCCGTAGGTAATTCACCCCTCCACTTT. Protein product: CASKDRAVGNSPLHF. The V gene is TRBV5-1, the J gene TRBJ1-6, with 7 bases lining up with TRBD1. V trimming: 6 bases; J trimming: 6 bases; junction bases outside the gene matches: 9. The CDR3 is made up of 15 amino acids. Germline CDR1 SGHRS, CDR2 YFSETQ.